This TCR beta chain was profiled in a study of blood T cell repertoires in COVID-19. Original handling: Reference gene primer amplification gave nucleated cell count estimates. TCRdb's copy holds only in-frame clones and misses some; the assay was immunoSEQ multiplex PCR. V and J calls and clone size come straight from that table; D and trimming were deduced from the DNA. The sample consists of about 210,000 clones, roughly four fifths of them appearing once. V lost 5 bases and J 3 bases, leaving 10 bases between the germline ends. This CDR3 is 14 amino acids long. Germline CDR1 LGHDT, CDR2 YNNKEL (reference sequence).

This chain links TRBV3-1 (or the pseudogene TRBV3-2) with TRBJ1-4; D ambiguous. The TCR sequence derives from a woman aged 40 to 49 with active or convalescent COVID-19. Sequences were obtained from peripheral blood. The CDR3 protein is CASSSRRANEKLFF. CDR3 DNA sequence: TGTGCCAGCAGCTCCAGGAGGGCTAATGAAAAACTGTTTTTT.